Sequencing of this T cell receptor beta chain was carried out in a study of response to subunit inactivated influenza vaccine. In TCRdb, the RT-PCR reads were re-called with MiXCR into one record per CDR3 protein. This table has about 700,000 distinct CDR3 sequences, more than 11% appearing once. The sequence was obtained from a man in his fifties who received an inactivated influenza vaccine. The sequences come from PBMCs from blood, collected about 14 days before vaccination.

CDR3 loop: CATSRGGGTGGGSYGYTF. CDR3 in DNA: TGTGCCACCAGCAGAGGGGGCGGGACAGGCGGTGGTAGTTATGGCTACACCTTC. The J gene is TRBJ1-2, the V gene TRBV15; 8 nucleotides agree with TRBD1. Per germline, CDR1 LNHNV and CDR2 YYDKDF (reference sequence). This CDR3 contains 18 residues. Germline trimming cut 1 base from V and 5 bases from J; bases unmatched to any gene: 15. The full variable domain, in which reference TRBV15 and TRBJ1-2 provide the parts outside the CDR3, is DAMVIQNPRYQVTQFGKPVTLSCSQTLNHNVMYWYQQKSSQAPKLLFHYYDKDFNNEADTPDNFQSRRPNTSFCFLDIRSPGLGDTAMYLCATSRGGGTGGGSYGYTFGSGTRLTVV.